This T cell receptor (beta chain) was obtained from a study of T cells in women clearing cervical HPV infection. Regarding this clone: Its antigen remains unidentified.

Repertoires were generated with immunoSEQ multiplex PCR, while TCRdb's copy carries only in-frame clones and drops some. The sample includes 20,000 to 25,000 clones. Study-wide points: Repertoire richness, not evenness, was significantly elevated in CIN3+ cases versus controls.

Sequenced input: blood buffy coat. This sequence originates from a woman aged 18 to 69 with a cervical HPV16 infection that either progressed to CIN3+ or cleared (not recorded which).

The CDR3 bases that were read are TGCGCCAGCAGTCAATCGGAGTGGGCTCAGCCC. Translating gives CASSQSEWAQP. The entire CDR3 is CASSQSEWAQPQHF. The rearrangement uses TRBV23-1 and TRBJ1-5; D not resolved. The read ends 3 residues shy of where the CDR3 ends; the end is completed using the germline J gene. TRBV23-1 is assigned to the ORF class and has an uncertain function. The CDR3 consists of 14 residues. Between the trimmed V and J ends, which lost 0 bases and 6 bases, there was a span of 9 bases.